The 8 T cell receptor beta chains reported below all come from one sample, sequenced in a study of OX40 agonist ivuxolimab in advanced cancers. Sequencing used immunoSEQ multiplex PCR; TCRdb keeps in-frame clones, though not all of them. This table has some 80,000 clones, approximately 92% appearing once. Sequencing was performed on CD4+ or CD8+ T cells sorted from blood, taken in a trial of the OX40 agonist ivuxolimab. Every receptor here comes from an adult with an advanced solid tumor such as melanoma, head and neck, liver or kidney cancer.

The chain uses TRBV11-3 and TRBJ2-2; 8 bases fit TRBD2. This CDR3 has 14 amino acids. Losses at the gene ends were 3 bases for V and 5 bases for J; bases not matched to a gene: 2. Looked up from germline, CDR1 is SGHNT and CDR2 is YENEEA. The CDR3 region is CASSFSGDTGELFF. Here the CDR3 DNA reads TGTGCCAGCAGCTTTAGCGGGGATACCGGGGAGCTGTTTTTT. Full variable domain (remainder filled in from reference TRBV11-3 and TRBJ2-2): EAGVVQSPRYKIIEKKQPVAFWCNPISGHNTLYWYLQNLGQGPELLIRYENEEAVDDSQLPKDRFSAERLKGVDSTLKIQPAELGDSAVYLCASSFSGDTGELFFGEGSRLTVL.

The gene calls are TRBV13 and TRBJ2-5; D not resolved. The DNA end favors TRBJ2-7, so the J call may be wrong. The germline V gene has CDR1 PRHDT and CDR2 FYEKMQ (reference sequence). This CDR3 comprises 13 residues. CDR3 in DNA: TGTGCCAGCAGCTTGGGCAGGAGCTACGAGCAGTACTTC. This translates into CASSLGRSYEQYF.

This clone was detected a few times. The chain couples TRBV19 to TRBJ1-1, with D possibly being TRBD1 (6 bases). Germline CDR1 LNHDA, CDR2 SQIVND (reference sequence). The CDR3 runs 14 residues. V lost 7 bases, J lost 4 bases, and 16 bases lay in between. CDR3 in amino acids: CASTLGRGGTEAFF. DNA for the CDR3: TGTGCCAGTACCTTGGGGAGGGGGGGCACTGAAGCTTTCTTT. Together with reference TRBV19 and TRBJ1-1, the CDR3 gives the full variable domain: DGGITQSPKYLFRKEGQNVTLSCEQNLNHDAMYWYRQDPGQGLRLIYYSQIVNDFQKGDIAEGYSVSREKKESFPLTVTSAQKNPTAFYLCASTLGRGGTEAFFGQGTRLTVV.

The V and J genes are TRBV11-3 and TRBJ2-2; TRBD2 is a possible D gene (5 bases). Germline V gives CDR1 SGHNT, CDR2 YENEEA. This CDR3 contains 14 residues. The germline V and J ends were trimmed by 5 bases and 4 bases, with 11 bases remaining between them. CDR3 sequence reads: CASSPNGLTGELFF. The CDR3 nucleotides are TGTGCCAGCAGCCCGAATGGACTCACCGGGGAGCTGTTTTTT. Variable domain in full (rest from reference TRBV11-3 and TRBJ2-2): EAGVVQSPRYKIIEKKQPVAFWCNPISGHNTLYWYLQNLGQGPELLIRYENEEAVDDSQLPKDRFSAERLKGVDSTLKIQPAELGDSAVYLCASSPNGLTGELFFGEGSRLTVL.

The V gene is TRBV19, the J gene TRBJ2-1; 8 positions match TRBD2. This CDR3 is 14 amino acids long. Per the germline V gene, CDR1 is LNHDA and CDR2 is SQIVND (reference sequence). The J segment lost 9 bases and the V segment lost 7 bases, leaving 11 bases of the junction unmatched. The CDR3 reads CASTELAGFTEQFF. CDR3 DNA: TGTGCCAGTACCGAGCTAGCGGGTTTCACTGAGCAGTTCTTC.

This clone was counted once. The chain couples TRBV9 to TRBJ1-1; 7 bases agree with TRBD1. Looked up from germline, CDR1 is SGDLS and CDR2 is YYNGEE. The CDR3 consists of 14 residues. V gave up 0 bases and J gave up 7 bases; unmatched junction bases: 6. This CDR3 reads CASSVVMTGIEAFF. CDR3 DNA sequence: TGTGCCAGCAGCGTAGTTATGACAGGGATTGAAGCTTTCTTT.

The chain couples TRBV28 to TRBJ2-5, with D tentatively TRBD2 (9 bases). Between the trimmed V and J ends, which lost 4 bases and 1 base, there was a span of 22 bases. This CDR3 comprises 18 residues. Per germline, CDR1 MDHEN and CDR2 SYDVKM. The CDR3 DNA reads as TGTGCCAGCAGTTCGGACAGGGAGTCAGCGGGGGGCCAAGAGACCCAGTACTTC. This gives the protein CASSSDRESAGGQETQYF.

The chain combines TRBV10-3 with TRBJ2-7; D might be TRBD1 or TRBD2, each matching 6 bases. The length of the CDR3 is 17 residues. V shed 0 bases and J shed 3 bases, with 18 bases lying between them. From germline, CDR1 is ENHRY and CDR2 SYGVKD. The CDR3 nucleotides read TGTGCCATCAGTGAGTCGATATCGGGGGCCAGCTTCTACGAGCAGTACTTC. Translating it yields CAISESISGASFYEQYF.